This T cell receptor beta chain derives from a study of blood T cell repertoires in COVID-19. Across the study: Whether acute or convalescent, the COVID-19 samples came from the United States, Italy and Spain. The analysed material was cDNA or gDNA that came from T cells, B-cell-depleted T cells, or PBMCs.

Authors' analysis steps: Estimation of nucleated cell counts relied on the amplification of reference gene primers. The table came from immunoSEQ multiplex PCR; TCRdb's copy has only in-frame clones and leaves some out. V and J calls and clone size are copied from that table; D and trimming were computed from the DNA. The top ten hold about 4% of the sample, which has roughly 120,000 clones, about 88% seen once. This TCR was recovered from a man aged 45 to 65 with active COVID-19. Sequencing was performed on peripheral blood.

CDR3: CAWRRGRTGHTGELFF. CDR3 bases: TGTGCCTGGAGAAGAGGCCGGACAGGGCACACCGGGGAGCTGTTTTTT. The J gene is TRBJ2-2, the V gene TRBV30, with 8 bases lining up with TRBD1. The length of the CDR3 is 16 residues. Germline V lookup: CDR1 GTSNPN, CDR2 SVGIG (reference sequence). The V gene end was trimmed by 3 bases and the J gene end by 3 bases; junction bases not matched to a gene: 9. Full variable domain (rest looked up from reference TRBV30 and TRBJ2-2): SQTIHQWPATLVQPVGSPLSLECTVEGTSNPNLYWYRQAAGRGLQLLFYSVGIGQISSEVPQNLSASRPQDRQFILSSKKLLLSDSGFYLCAWRRGRTGHTGELFFGEGSRLTVL.